The present entry profiles one T cell receptor beta chain with its context. The V and J ends lost 4 bases and 1 base respectively, with 10 bases between them. Germline V lookup: CDR1 SQVTM, CDR2 ANQGSEA. CDR3 length: 13 amino acids. The data belong to a study of cytomegalovirus exposure and HLA in healthy donors. 60 Vbeta and 13 Jbeta primers were used in PCR. Profiled with immunoSEQ multiplex PCR; TCRdb holds only in-frame clones, not every one. Of approximately 140,000 clones in the sample, 75% to 80% are singletons; the top ten hold approximately 4%. The rearrangement joins TRBV29-1 to TRBJ1-1, with D hard to call. Sequencing was carried out using PBMCs. The receptor comes from a man between 18 and 29 years old in good health and CMV-seronegative. The CDR3 reads CSVAAVPNTEAFF. CDR3 coding DNA: TGCAGCGTTGCTGCAGTTCCGAACACTGAAGCTTTCTTT.